The 29 T cell receptor beta chains reported below all come from one sample, sequenced in a study of Ad26.COV2.S vaccination and SARS-CoV-2 variants. Treatment of the sample: some 20 received Ad26.COV2.S at low or high dose, single or two shots; about 5 received placebo; per-sample allocation not given. All samples were drawn on day 63, counting from the first vaccine or placebo injection. Some clones are missing from TCRdb's copy, which holds only in-frame ones; the method was immunoSEQ multiplex PCR. The sample gives hundreds of thousands of clones, more than 70% of which show up once; approximately 1.5% is in the top ten. The material was peripheral blood, obtained in a trial of Ad26.COV2.S vaccine versus placebo. The receptors derive from a person aged 18-65 years who received the Ad26.COV2.S COVID-19 vaccine or a placebo.

This chain connects TRBV12-3 or TRBV12-4 to TRBJ2-1; D gene ambiguous. The CDR3 totals 11 residues. V was shortened by 4 bases and J by 8 bases, with 6 bases between the two germline ends. As DNA, the CDR3 is TGTGCCAGCAGTTCCATCCATGAGCAGTTCTTC. Protein: CASSSIHEQFF.

The rearrangement links TRBV5-5 to TRBJ1-1; 10 bases align to TRBD1. The length of the CDR3 is 14 residues. The germline CDR1 and CDR2 sequences are SGHKS and YYEKEE (reference sequence). V dropped 4 bases and J dropped 4; count of bases not matched to a gene: 4. DNA of the CDR3: TGTGCCAGCAGCCGGGGACAGGGGAGCACTGAAGCTTTCTTT. Translating it yields CASSRGQGSTEAFF.

This chain links TRBV5-5 with TRBJ2-1; D unclear. The V gene's germline CDR1 is SGHKS and CDR2 YYEKEE (reference sequence). Trimming stripped 4 bases from V and 8 bases from J, with 19 bases between. The CDR3 consists of 15 residues. In DNA, the CDR3 is TGTGCCAGCAGCCAAACTACCTTGGTGGGGTATGAGCAGTTCTTC. Its protein product is CASSQTTLVGYEQFF.

This clone was seen once. The chain is built from TRBV7-2 and TRBJ2-1; TRBD1 matches 9 bases. Trimming took 5 bases from V and 3 from J; bases not matched to a gene: 2. Per the germline V gene, CDR1 is SGHTA and CDR2 is FQGNSA. CDR3 length equals 14 residues. In nucleotides, the CDR3 is TGTGCCAGCAGCGCGGACAGGGGCTACAATGAGCAGTTCTTC. Encoded protein: CASSADRGYNEQFF.

This clone was counted only a few times. The chain joins TRBV27 to TRBJ1-5, with unresolved D. The V gene lost 2 bases and the J gene lost 7 bases, with 12 bases spanning the gap. The CDR3 runs to 14 residues. CDR1 is MNHEY, CDR2 SMNVEV, per germline (reference sequence). The CDR3 DNA reads TGTGCCAGCAGTTTAGGCTCGGGAACCCAGCCCCAGCATTTT. Translation: CASSLGSGTQPQHF.

The chain couples TRBV13 to TRBJ1-1; 7 positions match TRBD1. V lost 2 bases and J lost 0; bases outside the gene matches: 9. Germline CDR1 and CDR2: PRHDT and FYEKMQ (reference sequence). The CDR3 contains 17 residues. CDR3 loop: CASSLSPDRVVNTEAFF. As DNA, the CDR3 is TGTGCCAGCAGCTTATCCCCTGACAGGGTGGTGAACACTGAAGCTTTCTTT.

The chain joins TRBV30 to TRBJ1-3; no clear D. V gave up 2 bases and J gave up 2 bases, with 7 bases separating them. The germline V gene has CDR1 GTSNPN and CDR2 SVGIG (reference sequence). This CDR3 has 13 amino acids. The CDR3 loop is CAWSRTAGNTIYF. The CDR3 DNA reads as TGTGCCTGGAGTAGGACCGCTGGAAACACCATATATTTT.

V usage is TRBV4-2 and J usage is TRBJ2-1; 8 nucleotides agree with TRBD1. The CDR3 is 16 amino acids. Germline CDR1 and CDR2: LGHNA and YNFKEQ. The J segment lost 3 bases and the V segment lost 1 base, leaving 5 bases of the junction unmatched. The CDR3 reads CASSQAGQAFYNEQFF. CDR3 coding DNA: TGTGCCAGCAGCCAAGCGGGACAGGCCTTCTACAATGAGCAGTTCTTC.

This chain links TRBV30 with TRBJ1-3; D not certain. The CDR3 runs 15 residues. V lost 6 bases and J lost 0, with 15 bases in between. Germline V CDR1 and CDR2: GTSNPN, SVGIG (reference sequence). CDR3 sequence (DNA): TGTGCCTGCCAAGGGCCTAGACTCTCTGGAAACACCATATATTTT. Its protein is CACQGPRLSGNTIYF.

This chain connects TRBV5-6 to TRBJ2-3, with D unresolved. V was shortened by 5 bases and J by 0 bases, with 10 bases between the two germline ends. Germline CDR1 reads SGHDT; CDR2 reads YYEEEE. The length of the CDR3 is 14 residues. This chain's CDR3 is CASSRSLSTDTQYF. CDR3 bases: TGTGCCAGCAGTCGATCACTGAGCACAGATACGCAGTATTTT.

The chain recombines TRBV30 with TRBJ1-1; D gene uncertain. Germline V gene lookup returns CDR1 GTSNPN and CDR2 SVGIG (reference sequence). This CDR3 region has 17 residues. V dropped 0 bases and J dropped 2 bases, with 19 bases sitting between them. The CDR3 DNA is TGTGCCTGGAGTGTACTCCCCTTCGGAAGCGTAAACACTGAAGCTTTCTTT. It encodes CAWSVLPFGSVNTEAFF.

Here the CDR3 reads CASSSLTTSNQPQHF. The CDR3, as DNA: TGTGCCAGCAGTTCGCTCACAACAAGCAATCAGCCCCAGCATTTT. The V and J genes are TRBV27 and TRBJ1-5; D not certain. Trimming cost V 4 bases and J 1 base, with 11 bases left between them. Germline CDR1 and CDR2: MNHEY and SMNVEV (reference sequence). This CDR3 region has 15 residues.

This chain connects TRBV9 to TRBJ1-2; the match to TRBD1 covers 9 bases. Trimming removed 4 bases from V and 8 bases from J; junction bases left unmatched: 9. Germline values: CDR1 SGDLS, CDR2 YYNGEE. The CDR3 loop spans 14 amino acids. The CDR3 nucleotides are TGTGCCAGCAGCAACCTGGGACAGGGATGGGGCTACACCTTC. It specifies CASSNLGQGWGYTF.

This clone was recorded once. The chain uses TRBV5-1 and TRBJ1-6, with D unclear. The CDR3 is 14 residues long. The germline CDR1 and CDR2 sequences are SGHRS and YFSETQ. Deletions cut 2 bases from V and 7 bases from J, with 10 bases between. The CDR3 spells CASSFRANNSPLHF. The CDR3 DNA follows: TGCGCCAGCAGCTTCCGGGCCAACAATTCACCCCTCCACTTT.

The rearrangement uses TRBV5-1 and TRBJ2-1, with 10 bases matching TRBD2. Trimming removed 2 bases from V and 7 bases from J; junction bases left unmatched: 6. CDR1 is SGHRS, CDR2 YFSETQ, per germline. The CDR3 has 15 amino acids. CDR3 loop: CASSFSSGSPNEQFF. For the CDR3, the DNA is TGCGCCAGCAGCTTTTCTAGCGGGAGTCCTAATGAGCAGTTCTTC.

This rearrangement joins TRBV19 to TRBJ1-6; D is undetermined. The CDR3 loop spans 14 amino acids. V shed 4 bases and J shed 5 bases, with 9 bases lying between them. Germline V gives CDR1 LNHDA, CDR2 SQIVND (reference sequence). The CDR3 reads CASSNGRDNSPLHF. CDR3 sequence (DNA): TGTGCCAGTAGTAACGGGCGGGATAATTCACCCCTCCACTTT.

V and J are TRBV6-4 and TRBJ1-1; TRBD1 aligns across 7 bases. Per the germline V gene, CDR1 is MRHNA and CDR2 is SNTAGT. Trimming removed 3 bases from V and 0 bases from J; junction bases left unmatched: 1. The CDR3 runs 14 residues. DNA for the CDR3: TGTGCCAGCAGTGAGACAGGGATGAACACTGAAGCTTTCTTT. Protein sequence: CASSETGMNTEAFF.

The V call is TRBV18, the J call TRBJ1-5; D possibly corresponds to TRBD1 (6 bases). Trimming left V 5 bases short and J 5 bases short, with 13 bases between. Germline V gene data show CDR1 as KGHSH and CDR2 as LQKENI. This CDR3 contains 14 residues. This CDR3 is CASSYGTLDQPQHF. CDR3 in DNA: TGTGCCAGCTCATACGGGACACTCGATCAGCCCCAGCATTTT.

This clone was counted only a few times. The chain is built from TRBV30 and TRBJ1-1, with no clear D. CDR3 length equals 13 residues. The ends were cut back, 0 bases at V and 4 bases at J, with 9 bases in the middle. Germline-derived CDR1 and CDR2 are GTSNPN and SVGIG (reference sequence). In nucleotides, the CDR3 is TGTGCCTGGAGTGTACTGACGGGCACTGAAGCTTTCTTT. The encoded protein is CAWSVLTGTEAFF.

The rearrangement joins TRBV2 to TRBJ2-2, with TRBD2 matching over 7 bases. V lost 8 bases, J lost 6 bases, and 9 bases stayed unmatched. Looked up from germline, CDR1 is SNHLY and CDR2 is FYNNEI. CDR3 length equals 14 residues. The CDR3 loop reads CASLPWEGAGELFF. The DNA for the CDR3 is TGTGCCAGCCTCCCGTGGGAGGGCGCCGGGGAGCTGTTTTTT. Based on the CDR3 plus reference TRBV2 and TRBJ2-2, the full variable domain is EPEVTQTPSHQVTQMGQEVILRCVPISNHLYFYWYRQILGQKVEFLVSFYNNEISEKSEIFDDQFSVERPDGSNFTLKIRSTKLEDSAMYFCASLPWEGAGELFFGEGSRLTVL.

This clone was seen once. The chain employs TRBV2 and TRBJ2-5; D is perhaps TRBD1 (8 bases). Trimming shortened V by 3 bases and J by 5 bases, and 16 bases separated the two germline ends. Germline V gene sequence: CDR1 SNHLY, CDR2 FYNNEI. The CDR3 covers 15 residues. The CDR3 loop reads CASSEAQGEGETQYF. CDR3 DNA sequence: TGTGCCAGCAGTGAGGCACAGGGGGAGGGGGAGACCCAGTACTTC.

The chain couples TRBV7-9 to TRBJ2-5, with 10 bases lining up with TRBD2. The CDR3 totals 15 residues. Germline CDR1 SEHNR, CDR2 FQNEAQ (reference sequence). J gave up 0 bases and V 5 bases, and 3 bases lay outside the gene matches. The DNA for the CDR3 is TGTGCCAGCAGCCGACTAGCGGGCAACCAAGAGACCCAGTACTTC. It specifies CASSRLAGNQETQYF.

This chain links TRBV12-3 or TRBV12-4 with TRBJ2-5; D is ambiguous. The CDR3 contains 13 residues. Trimming took off 3 bases at V and 5 bases at J, with 10 bases between the two ends. The CDR3 DNA is TGTGCCAGCAGTTTCGATTACTTTGAGACCCAGTACTTC. It translates to CASSFDYFETQYF.

The chain is built from TRBV4-3 and TRBJ2-5, with 8 bases aligning to TRBD2. The length of the CDR3 is 18 residues. J was trimmed by 1 base and V by 0 bases; bases with no gene match: 10. Germline assignment: CDR1 LGHNA and CDR2 YSLEER. CDR3 amino acids: CASSQDGGGGGLQETQYF. The CDR3, as DNA: TGCGCCAGCAGCCAAGATGGGGGAGGCGGGGGGCTCCAAGAGACCCAGTACTTC.

The rearrangement joins TRBV4-3 to TRBJ2-7, with 10 bases that match TRBD1. Trimming took 3 bases from V and 3 from J; bases not matched to a gene: 5. The CDR3 totals 15 residues. Germline loops: CDR1 LGHNA, CDR2 YSLEER. CDR3: CASSQGRDRGYEQYF. CDR3 DNA sequence: TGCGCCAGCAGCCAGGGCCGGGACAGGGGCTACGAGCAGTACTTC.

V is TRBV10-1 and J is TRBJ2-1; the match to TRBD2 covers 8 bases. Germline lookup yields CDR1 WNHNN and CDR2 SYGVQD (reference sequence). The CDR3 sequence is 15 residues long. With 2 bases clipped from V and 2 bases from J, the junction kept 2 bases outside the gene matches. CDR3 loop: CASSETGLAYNEQFF. As DNA, the CDR3 is TGCGCCAGCAGTGAGACGGGACTAGCCTACAATGAGCAGTTCTTC.

A few counts support this clone. This chain links TRBV30 with TRBJ2-3; 9 positions match TRBD2. V was pared by 5 bases and J by 3 bases, with 6 bases of the junction left unmatched. The CDR3 runs to 14 residues. Per the germline V gene, CDR1 is GTSNPN and CDR2 is SVGIG (reference sequence). The CDR3 DNA is TGTGCCTGGGCATCGGGACTAGCAACAGATACGCAGTATTTT. This gives the protein CAWASGLATDTQYF.

This clone was observed once. CDR3 loop: CASSAGRGGWYGYTF. CDR3 DNA sequence: TGTGCCAGTAGTGCCGGGAGGGGAGGATGGTATGGCTACACCTTC. This chain links TRBV19 with TRBJ1-2; tentative D call: TRBD1 (5 bases). The CDR3 totals 15 residues. Looked up from germline, CDR1 is LNHDA and CDR2 is SQIVND (reference sequence). Between the trimmed V and J ends, which lost 5 bases and 5 bases, there was a span of 18 bases.

The J gene is TRBJ2-1, the V gene TRBV19, with 8 nucleotides matching TRBD1. V shed 7 bases, J shed 2 bases, and the junction held 4 bases outside the gene matches. Germline lookup yields CDR1 LNHDA and CDR2 SQIVND (reference sequence). The CDR3 spans 14 residues. The CDR3, as DNA: TGTGCCAGTAACGGACAGGGCACCTACAATGAGCAGTTCTTC. Translating it yields CASNGQGTYNEQFF.